The rows below give T cell receptor beta chains drawn from one sample of a study of CD8+ T cells in alopecia areata. The table came from immunoSEQ multiplex PCR; TCRdb's copy has only in-frame clones and leaves some out. The sample has about 180,000 clones, about 63% seen once. Sequences were derived from CD4+ T cells sorted from blood, sampled at week 0. These TCRs come from a human donor with alopecia areata. The CDR3 runs from the conserved cysteine through the conserved F or W. The D gene is left open where the match is weak. Where a row states a size, it is once, few, many or the class of an expanded clone; other rows omit it.

v_gene	d_gene	j_gene	abundance	CDR3aa	CDR3nt
TRBV10-3	TRBD1	TRBJ2-3	.	CAISESARDRQYF	TGTGCCATCAGTGAGTCTGCCAGGGACAGGCAGTATTTT
TRBV29-1	.	TRBJ2-7	few	CSVAKGGSYEQYF	TGCAGCGTTGCAAAGGGGGGGTCCTACGAGCAGTACTTC
TRBV2	.	TRBJ2-7	.	CASGGQTYEQYF	TGTGCCAGCGGCGGACAGACCTACGAGCAGTACTTC
TRBV7-7	TRBD2	TRBJ2-3	.	CASSAAGGTSDTQYF	TGTGCCAGCAGCGCCGCGGGGGGAACTTCAGATACGCAGTATTTT
TRBV11-2	TRBD1	TRBJ1-6	.	CASTNPGQGSPLHF	TGTGCCAGCACCAACCCGGGACAGGGTTCACCCCTCCACTTT
TRBV10-3	TRBD1	TRBJ2-3	once	CAINRGQGDTQYF	TGTGCCATCAACAGGGGACAGGGGGATACGCAGTATTTT
TRBV4-1	TRBD1	TRBJ2-7	.	CASSQEGQLKQYF	TGCGCCAGCAGCCAAGAGGGACAGTTAAAGCAGTACTTC
TRBV30	.	TRBJ1-3	once	CAWSVRQAVAGNTIYF	TGTGCCTGGAGTGTACGCCAGGCGGTCGCTGGAAACACCATATATTTT
TRBV11-2	.	TRBJ2-4	few	CASRPRGVDIQYF	TGTGCCAGCAGGCCTAGGGGGGTAGACATTCAGTACTTC
TRBV9	.	TRBJ1-2	.	CASSVGQGNGYTF	TGTGCCAGCAGCGTGGGTCAGGGCAATGGCTACACCTTC
TRBV28	TRBD1	TRBJ2-7	.	CASSPGTGISYEQYF	TGTGCCAGCAGTCCCGGGACAGGGATCTCCTACGAGCAGTACTTC
TRBV30	.	TRBJ1-5	few	CAWSVRQGDQPQHF	TGTGCCTGGAGTGTGCGGCAGGGCGATCAGCCCCAGCATTTT
TRBV9	TRBD1	TRBJ2-3	.	CASSVGQGWDLGADTQYF	TGTGCCAGCAGCGTAGGACAGGGGTGGGATTTGGGCGCAGATACGCAGTATTTT
TRBV27	.	TRBJ1-6	few	CAQGVRAEHSPLHF	TGTGCCCAAGGGGTTCGAGCAGAGCATTCACCCCTCCACTTT
TRBV27	.	TRBJ2-7	.	CASSLEPGPAYEQYF	TGTGCCAGCAGTTTAGAGCCCGGGCCAGCCTACGAGCAGTACTTC